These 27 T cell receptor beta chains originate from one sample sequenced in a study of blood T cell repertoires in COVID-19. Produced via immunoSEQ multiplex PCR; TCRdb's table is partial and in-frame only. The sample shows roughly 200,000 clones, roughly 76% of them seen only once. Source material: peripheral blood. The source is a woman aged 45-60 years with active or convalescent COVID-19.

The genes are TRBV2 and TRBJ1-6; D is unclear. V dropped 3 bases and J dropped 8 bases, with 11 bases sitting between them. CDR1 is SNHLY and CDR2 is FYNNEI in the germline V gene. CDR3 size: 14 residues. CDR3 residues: CASSEDYGDSPLHF. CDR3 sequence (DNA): TGTGCCAGCAGTGAGGACTATGGGGATTCACCCCTCCACTTT. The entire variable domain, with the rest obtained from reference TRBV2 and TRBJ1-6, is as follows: EPEVTQTPSHQVTQMGQEVILRCVPISNHLYFYWYRQILGQKVEFLVSFYNNEISEKSEIFDDQFSVERPDGSNFTLKIRSTKLEDSAMYFCASSEDYGDSPLHFGNGTRLTVT.

This chain's CDR3 is CASSIDRGTYNEQFF. As DNA, the CDR3 is TGTGCCAGTAGTATAGACAGGGGTACCTACAATGAGCAGTTCTTC. The chain carries TRBV19 and TRBJ2-1; tentative D call: TRBD1 (6 bases). The CDR3 has 15 amino acids. The V end lost 0 bases, the J end lost 2 bases, and 8 bases lay between the germline ends. CDR1 LNHDA and CDR2 SQIVND come from the germline V gene (reference sequence).

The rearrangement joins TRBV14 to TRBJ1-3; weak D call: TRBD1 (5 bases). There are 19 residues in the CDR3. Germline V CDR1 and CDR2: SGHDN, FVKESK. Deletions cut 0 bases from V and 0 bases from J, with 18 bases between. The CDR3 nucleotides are TGTGCCAGCAGCCAAGATCTTTACTTCCAGGGATTCTCTGGAAACACCATATATTTT. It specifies CASSQDLYFQGFSGNTIYF.

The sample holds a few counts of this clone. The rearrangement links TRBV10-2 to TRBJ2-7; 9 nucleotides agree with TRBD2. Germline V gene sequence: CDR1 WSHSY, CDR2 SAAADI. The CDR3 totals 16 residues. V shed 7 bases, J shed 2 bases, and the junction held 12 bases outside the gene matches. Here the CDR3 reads CASTSGRERGAYEQYF. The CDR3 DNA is TGCGCCAGCACTTCAGGTAGGGAGCGGGGGGCCTACGAGCAGTACTTC.

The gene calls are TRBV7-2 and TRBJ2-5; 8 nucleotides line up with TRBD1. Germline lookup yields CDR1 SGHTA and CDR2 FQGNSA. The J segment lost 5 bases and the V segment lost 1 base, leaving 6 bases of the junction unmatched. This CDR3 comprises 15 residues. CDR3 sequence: CASSLGGRGLETQYF. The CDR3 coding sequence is TGTGCCAGCAGCTTAGGAGGCAGGGGGCTGGAGACCCAGTACTTC.

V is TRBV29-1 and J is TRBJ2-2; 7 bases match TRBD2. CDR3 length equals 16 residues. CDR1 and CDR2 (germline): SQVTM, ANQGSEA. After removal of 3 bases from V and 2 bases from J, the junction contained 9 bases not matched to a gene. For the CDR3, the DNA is TGCAGCGTTGAGCCTTTAGCGGGTCCAAACACCGGGGAGCTGTTTTTT. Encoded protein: CSVEPLAGPNTGELFF.

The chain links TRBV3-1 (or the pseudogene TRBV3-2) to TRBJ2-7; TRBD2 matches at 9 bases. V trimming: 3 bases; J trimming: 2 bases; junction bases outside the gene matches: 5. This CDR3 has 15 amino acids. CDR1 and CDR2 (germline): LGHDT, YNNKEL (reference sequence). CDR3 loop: CASSQVAGDTYEQYF. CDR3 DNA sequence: TGTGCCAGCAGCCAGGTAGCGGGAGACACCTACGAGCAGTACTTC.

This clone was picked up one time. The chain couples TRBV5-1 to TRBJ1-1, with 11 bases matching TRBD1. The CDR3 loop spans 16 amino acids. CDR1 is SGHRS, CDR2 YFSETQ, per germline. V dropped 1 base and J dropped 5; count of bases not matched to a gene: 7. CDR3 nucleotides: TGCGCCAGCAGCTTGAGTCCGGGACAGGGGGAGACTGAAGCTTTCTTT. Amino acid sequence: CASSLSPGQGETEAFF.

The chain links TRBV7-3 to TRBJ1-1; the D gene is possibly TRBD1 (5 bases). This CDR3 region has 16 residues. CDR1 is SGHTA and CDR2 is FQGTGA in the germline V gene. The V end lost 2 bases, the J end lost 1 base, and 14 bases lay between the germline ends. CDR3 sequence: CASSLHWGRPNTEAFF. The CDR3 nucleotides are TGTGCCAGCAGCTTACATTGGGGGAGGCCGAACACTGAAGCTTTCTTT. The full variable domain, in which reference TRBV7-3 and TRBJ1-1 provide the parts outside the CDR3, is GAGVSQTPSNKVTEKGKYVELRCDPISGHTALYWYRQSLGQGPEFLIYFQGTGAADDSGLPNDRFFAVRPEGSVSTLKIQRTERGDSAVYLCASSLHWGRPNTEAFFGQGTRLTVV.

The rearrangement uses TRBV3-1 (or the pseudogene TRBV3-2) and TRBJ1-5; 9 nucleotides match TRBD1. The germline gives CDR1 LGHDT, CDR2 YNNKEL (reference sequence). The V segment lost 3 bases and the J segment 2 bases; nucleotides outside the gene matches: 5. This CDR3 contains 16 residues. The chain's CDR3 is CASSHNRGRGNQPQHF. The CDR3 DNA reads TGTGCCAGCAGCCATAACAGGGGGCGAGGCAATCAGCCCCAGCATTTT.

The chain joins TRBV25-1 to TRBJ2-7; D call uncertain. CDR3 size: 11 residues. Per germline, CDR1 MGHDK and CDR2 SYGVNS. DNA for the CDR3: TGTGCTACAGCCCTCTCCTACGAGCAGTACTTC. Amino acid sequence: CATALSYEQYF.

In DNA form, the CDR3 reads TGTGCCAGCAGCTTAGGGGCAGCTAACACTGAAGCTTTCTTT. Amino acids: CASSLGAANTEAFF. The gene calls are TRBV7-9 and TRBJ1-1; D is uncertain. CDR1 SEHNR and CDR2 FQNEAQ come from the germline V gene (reference sequence). Trimming pared 1 base from V and 2 bases from J, leaving 8 bases between. The CDR3 loop spans 14 amino acids.

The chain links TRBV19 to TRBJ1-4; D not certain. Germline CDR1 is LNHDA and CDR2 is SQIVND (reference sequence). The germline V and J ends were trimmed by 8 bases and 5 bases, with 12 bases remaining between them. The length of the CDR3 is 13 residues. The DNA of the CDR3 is TGTGCCAGTGGGTGGAGGGCAAATGAAAAACTGTTTTTT. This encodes CASGWRANEKLFF.

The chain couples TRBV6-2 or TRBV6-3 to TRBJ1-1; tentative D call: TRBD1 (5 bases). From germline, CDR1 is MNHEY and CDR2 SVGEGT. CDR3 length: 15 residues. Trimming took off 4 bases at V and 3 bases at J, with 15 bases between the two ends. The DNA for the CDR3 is TGTGCCAGCAGTTCTCCAGCGGGGGGGGACACTGAAGCTTTCTTT. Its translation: CASSSPAGGDTEAFF.

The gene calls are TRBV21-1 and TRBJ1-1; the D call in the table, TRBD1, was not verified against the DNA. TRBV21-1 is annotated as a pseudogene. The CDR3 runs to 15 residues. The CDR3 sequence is CASSKRDRGHTEAFF. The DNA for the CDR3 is TGTGCCAGCAGCAAGCGGGACAGGGGACACACTGAAGCTTTCTTT.

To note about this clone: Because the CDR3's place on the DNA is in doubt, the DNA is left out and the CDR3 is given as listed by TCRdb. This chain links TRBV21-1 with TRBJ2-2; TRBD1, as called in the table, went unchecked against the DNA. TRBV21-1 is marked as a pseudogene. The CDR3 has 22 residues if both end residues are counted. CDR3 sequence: CASSKVFGAGTEGLSNTGELFF.

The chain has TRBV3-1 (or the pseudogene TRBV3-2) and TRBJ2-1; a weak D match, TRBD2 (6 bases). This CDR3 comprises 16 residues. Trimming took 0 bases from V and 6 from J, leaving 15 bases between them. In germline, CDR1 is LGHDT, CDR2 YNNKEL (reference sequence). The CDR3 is CASSQDIRLETNEQFF. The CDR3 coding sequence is TGTGCCAGCAGCCAAGACATACGACTAGAAACCAATGAGCAGTTCTTC.

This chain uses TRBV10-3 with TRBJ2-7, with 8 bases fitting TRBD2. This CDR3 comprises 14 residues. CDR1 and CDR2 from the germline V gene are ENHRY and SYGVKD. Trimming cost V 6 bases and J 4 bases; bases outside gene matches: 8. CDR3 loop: CAIREGSGVYEQYF. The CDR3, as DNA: TGTGCCATCAGGGAAGGTAGCGGGGTGTACGAGCAGTACTTC.

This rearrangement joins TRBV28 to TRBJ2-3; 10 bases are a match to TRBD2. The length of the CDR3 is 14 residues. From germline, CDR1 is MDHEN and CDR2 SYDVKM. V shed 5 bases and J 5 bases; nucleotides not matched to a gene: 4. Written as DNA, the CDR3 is TGTGCCAGCAGTCGTACTAGCGGGATAGATACGCAGTATTTT. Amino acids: CASSRTSGIDTQYF.

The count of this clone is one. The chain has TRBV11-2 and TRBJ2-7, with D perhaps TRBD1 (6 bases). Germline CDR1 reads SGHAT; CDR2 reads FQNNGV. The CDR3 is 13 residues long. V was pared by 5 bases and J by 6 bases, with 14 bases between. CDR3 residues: CASSLTTGTEQYF. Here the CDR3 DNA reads TGTGCCAGCAGCCTAACTACAGGGACCGAGCAGTACTTC. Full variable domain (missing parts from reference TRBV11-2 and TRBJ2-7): EAGVAQSPRYKIIEKRQSVAFWCNPISGHATLYWYQQILGQGPKLLIQFQNNGVVDDSQLPKDRFSAERLKGVDSTLKIQPAKLEDSAVYLCASSLTTGTEQYFGPGTRLTVT.

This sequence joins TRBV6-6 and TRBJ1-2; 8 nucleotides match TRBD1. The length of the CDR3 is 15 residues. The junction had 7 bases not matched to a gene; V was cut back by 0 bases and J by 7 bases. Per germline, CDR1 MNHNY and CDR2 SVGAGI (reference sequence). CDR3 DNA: TGTGCCAGCAGTTACTCGAATCAGGGGGCGGGTGGCTACACCTTC. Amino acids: CASSYSNQGAGGYTF.

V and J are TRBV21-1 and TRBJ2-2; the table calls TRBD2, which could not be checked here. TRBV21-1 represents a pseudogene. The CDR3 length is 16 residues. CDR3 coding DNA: TGTGCCAGCAGCCCTGACCCGGGGACGAACACCGGGGAGCTGTTTTTT. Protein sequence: CASSPDPGTNTGELFF.

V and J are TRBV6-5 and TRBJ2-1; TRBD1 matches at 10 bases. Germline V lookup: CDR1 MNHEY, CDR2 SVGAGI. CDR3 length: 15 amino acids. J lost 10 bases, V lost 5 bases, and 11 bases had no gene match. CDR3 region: CASSLDRGHLQEQFF. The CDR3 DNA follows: TGTGCCAGCAGTCTCGACAGGGGGCATCTTCAAGAGCAGTTCTTC.

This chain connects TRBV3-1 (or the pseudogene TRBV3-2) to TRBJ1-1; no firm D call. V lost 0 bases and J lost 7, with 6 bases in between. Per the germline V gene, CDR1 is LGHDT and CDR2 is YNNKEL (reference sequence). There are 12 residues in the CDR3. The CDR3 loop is CASSQDGGEAFF. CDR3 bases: TGTGCCAGCAGCCAAGACGGCGGTGAAGCTTTCTTT.

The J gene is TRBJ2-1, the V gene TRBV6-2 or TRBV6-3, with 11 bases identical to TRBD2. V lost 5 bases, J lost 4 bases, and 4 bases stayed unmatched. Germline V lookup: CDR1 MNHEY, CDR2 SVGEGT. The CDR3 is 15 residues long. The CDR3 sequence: CASSPLAGGYNEQFF. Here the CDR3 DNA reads TGTGCCAGCAGTCCGCTAGCGGGGGGATACAATGAGCAGTTCTTC.

The CDR3: CASSGGRGRRNTIYF. CDR3 sequence (DNA): TGTGCCAGCAGTGGGGGCAGGGGAAGGAGAAACACCATATATTTT. The V and J genes are TRBV2 and TRBJ1-3, with a weak D call TRBD1 (6 bases). This CDR3 spans 15 amino acids. The germline V gene encodes CDR1 SNHLY and CDR2 FYNNEI. V was pared by 4 bases and J by 5 bases, with 15 bases between.

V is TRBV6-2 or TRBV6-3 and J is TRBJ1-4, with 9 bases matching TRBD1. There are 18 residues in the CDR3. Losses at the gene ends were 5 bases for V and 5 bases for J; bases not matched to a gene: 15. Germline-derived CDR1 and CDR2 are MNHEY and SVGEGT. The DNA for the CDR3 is TGTGCCAGCAGTACCATACCGGGACAGGGTTTCCGAAATGAAAAACTGTTTTTT. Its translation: CASSTIPGQGFRNEKLFF.